The 28 T cell receptor beta chains given below trace back to one sample, sequenced in a study of blood T cell repertoires in COVID-19. Sequencing used immunoSEQ multiplex PCR; TCRdb keeps in-frame clones, though not all of them. The repertoire consists of about 330,000 clones, with roughly 83% occurring once and the leading ten covering 1.5% to 2%. Sequences were obtained from peripheral blood. Every receptor here comes from a woman in her 50s with acute or convalescent COVID-19.

This clone was recorded only once. The chain is built from TRBV18 and TRBJ2-3; D unresolved. Germline CDR1 and CDR2: KGHSH and LQKENI. Trimming cost V 3 bases and J 0 bases, with 10 bases left between them. The CDR3 is made up of 15 amino acids. Here the CDR3 reads CASSPAAPSTDTQYF. The CDR3 DNA reads TGTGCCAGCTCACCCGCCGCGCCAAGCACAGATACGCAGTATTTT.

The sample holds one count of this clone. An end of the junction does not agree with germline; a read error may underlie this. The J gene is TRBJ1-6, the V gene TRBV27, with D unclear. CDR3 length equals 15 residues. The germline gives CDR1 MNHEY, CDR2 SMNVEV (reference sequence). For the CDR3, the DNA is TGTGCCAGCAGCTCGCAATGGGCCTACAATTCACCCCTCCACTTT. This codes for CASSSQWAYNSPLHF.

V gene TRBV3-1 (or the pseudogene TRBV3-2) combines with J gene TRBJ2-4, with 7 nucleotides matching TRBD2. CDR1 is LGHDT, CDR2 YNNKEL, per germline (reference sequence). The length of the CDR3 is 15 residues. The ends lost 0 bases at V and 8 bases at J; junction bases unmatched: 7. CDR3 DNA sequence: TGTGCCAGCAGCCAAGAAGGGGCGGGAGCTGACATTCAGTACTTC. It translates to CASSQEGAGADIQYF.

J is TRBJ2-1 and V is TRBV4-2, with 10 bases aligning to TRBD2. The trim removed 4 bases at V and 0 bases at J, leaving 9 bases unmatched. The CDR3 is made up of 18 amino acids. From germline, CDR1 is LGHNA and CDR2 YNFKEQ. CDR3 in amino acids: CASSPQRTSGFSYNEQFF. Written as DNA, the CDR3 is TGTGCCAGCAGCCCCCAGAGGACTAGCGGATTCTCCTACAATGAGCAGTTCTTC.

The chain links TRBV27 to TRBJ2-1; 14 nucleotides line up with TRBD2. From germline, CDR1 is MNHEY and CDR2 SMNVEV (reference sequence). V lost 6 bases to trimming and J lost 6 bases; unmatched junction nucleotides: 4. This CDR3 comprises 15 residues. The CDR3 protein is CASRPGTSGSNEQFF. The CDR3 DNA follows: TGTGCCAGCAGACCCGGGACTAGCGGGAGCAATGAGCAGTTCTTC.

This chain links TRBV13 with TRBJ2-3, with 7 bases aligning to TRBD2. The germline V gene encodes CDR1 PRHDT and CDR2 FYEKMQ (reference sequence). CDR3 size: 19 residues. V was clipped by 5 bases and J by 0 bases; unmatched bases: 17. The CDR3 bases are TGTGCCAGCAGCAACTTATGGGGGGGACTTTACTCTAGCACAGATACGCAGTATTTT. It encodes CASSNLWGGLYSSTDTQYF.

The CDR3 bases are TGTGCCAGCAGCTTCCTTGGACAGGGCGATGAGCAGTTCTTC. It specifies CASSFLGQGDEQFF. The V and J genes are TRBV7-3 and TRBJ2-1, with 8 bases fitting TRBD1. The CDR3 sequence is 14 residues long. Germline trimming cut 3 bases from V and 8 bases from J; bases unmatched to any gene: 6. Germline assignment: CDR1 SGHTA and CDR2 FQGTGA.

The chain employs TRBV5-1 and TRBJ2-3, with unresolved D. The CDR3 loop spans 14 amino acids. CDR1 and CDR2 from the germline V gene are SGHRS and YFSETQ. Trimming took 1 base from V and 1 from J, leaving 7 bases between them. CDR3 region: CASSLLLGTDTQYF. Here the CDR3 DNA reads TGCGCCAGCAGCTTGCTCCTCGGCACAGATACGCAGTATTTT.

The V and J genes are TRBV28 and TRBJ2-5, with TRBD2 identical over 7 bases. CDR1 is MDHEN and CDR2 is SYDVKM in the germline V gene. The CDR3 is made up of 15 amino acids. The trim removed 7 bases at V and 2 bases at J, leaving 10 bases unmatched. The CDR3 DNA follows: TGTGCCAGCATCCCTCGGGGGGAGCAACAAGAGACCCAGTACTTC. Translation: CASIPRGEQQETQYF.

This sequence joins TRBV24-1 and TRBJ2-5; perhaps TRBD2 as D (7 bases). V lost 1 base to trimming and J lost 5 bases, with 13 bases between them. CDR3 size: 15 residues. Germline V gene lookup returns CDR1 KGHDR and CDR2 SFDVKD. The CDR3 region has the DNA TGTGCCACCAGTGATTTTAGGGGGGGCCGGGAGACCCAGTACTTC. It yields the protein CATSDFRGGRETQYF.

The chain links TRBV11-3 to TRBJ2-1; possible D gene TRBD2, 6 bases. Germline CDR1 and CDR2: SGHNT and YENEEA. V was trimmed by 1 base and J by 5 bases, leaving 18 bases between them. This CDR3 comprises 17 residues. The CDR3 DNA is TGTGCCAGCAGCTTAGGGCTGTGGCGGGAAGCGAACAATGAGCAGTTCTTC. It specifies CASSLGLWREANNEQFF.

This chain uses TRBV21-1 with TRBJ2-1; the table calls TRBD2, which could not be checked here. TRBV21-1 is recorded as a pseudogene. This CDR3 region has 15 residues. The CDR3 nucleotides are TGTGCCAGCAGCAACGTACTAGCGGGAAACAATGAGCAGTTCTTC. Translating it yields CASSNVLAGNNEQFF.

J is TRBJ1-4 and V is TRBV19, with TRBD1 identical over 7 bases. J gave up 4 bases and V 7 bases, and 6 bases lay outside the gene matches. The CDR3 length is 14 residues. Germline V gene data show CDR1 as LNHDA and CDR2 as SQIVND (reference sequence). The CDR3 DNA follows: TGTGCCAGTACCCTGAGGGGGCTTAATGAAAAACTGTTTTTT. Its translation: CASTLRGLNEKLFF. Using reference TRBV19 and TRBJ1-4 for the parts outside the CDR3, the full variable domain is DGGITQSPKYLFRKEGQNVTLSCEQNLNHDAMYWYRQDPGQGLRLIYYSQIVNDFQKGDIAEGYSVSREKKESFPLTVTSAQKNPTAFYLCASTLRGLNEKLFFGSGTQLSVL.

By frequency in the sample, this clone is medium-sized. The chain carries TRBV11-2 and TRBJ2-7; the D gene is possibly TRBD2 (5 bases). Trimming left V 6 bases short and J 3 bases short, with 12 bases between. Looked up from germline, CDR1 is SGHAT and CDR2 is FQNNGV. This CDR3 has 13 residues. The chain's CDR3 is CASSRGSNYEQYF. The DNA for the CDR3 is TGTGCCAGCAGTCGAGGGAGCAACTACGAGCAGTACTTC.

This chain uses TRBV18 with TRBJ1-6; D is perhaps TRBD1 (5 bases). This CDR3 has 18 amino acids. Per the germline V gene, CDR1 is KGHSH and CDR2 is LQKENI. The V and J ends lost 2 bases and 6 bases respectively, with 20 bases between them. CDR3 loop: CASSPSQVRGLLNSPLHF. In nucleotides, the CDR3 is TGTGCCAGCTCACCATCGCAGGTGCGGGGCCTACTTAATTCACCCCTCCACTTT.

This clone was observed many times. This chain links TRBV7-2 with TRBJ2-1; TRBD2 might be the D (7 bases). The CDR3 length is 15 residues. Germline V lookup: CDR1 SGHTA, CDR2 FQGNSA. Trimming shortened V by 5 bases and J by 2 bases, and 13 bases separated the two germline ends. The CDR3 spells CASSLGGQAYNEQFF. The CDR3 nucleotides are TGTGCCAGCAGCCTCGGGGGGCAGGCCTACAATGAGCAGTTCTTC.

This chain joins TRBV5-6 and TRBJ1-2; D is perhaps TRBD1 (6 bases). V was pared by 9 bases and J by 3 bases, with 18 bases between. This CDR3 spans 14 amino acids. Per germline, CDR1 SGHDT and CDR2 YYEEEE. CDR3 amino acids: CATGSLQGDYGYTF. CDR3 nucleotide sequence: TGTGCCACCGGGTCGCTACAGGGAGACTATGGCTACACCTTC.

This clone showed up just once. This chain connects TRBV6-2 or TRBV6-3 to TRBJ2-7; D uncertain. The germline V and J ends were trimmed by 2 bases and 3 bases, with 8 bases remaining between them. Germline CDR1 MNHEY, CDR2 SVGEGT. The CDR3 totals 13 residues. CDR3 loop: CASSYEAIYEQYF. The CDR3 DNA reads as TGTGCCAGCAGTTACGAGGCAATCTACGAGCAGTACTTC.

The V gene is TRBV5-6, the J gene TRBJ2-7; 9 nucleotides line up with TRBD1. Losses at the gene ends were 4 bases for V and 7 bases for J; bases not matched to a gene: 12. This CDR3 is built from 15 residues. The germline V gene encodes CDR1 SGHDT and CDR2 YYEEEE. Here the CDR3 DNA reads TGTGCCAGCAGCCGGCCCGGGACAGGGCTGGGGGAGCAGTACTTC. It translates to CASSRPGTGLGEQYF.

The chain employs TRBV7-2 and TRBJ2-3; 9 bases match TRBD2. The CDR3 contains 16 residues. Per germline, CDR1 SGHTA and CDR2 FQGNSA. J gave up 0 bases and V 5 bases, and 6 bases lay outside the gene matches. CDR3 residues: CASSRRLAVSTDTQYF. Written as DNA, the CDR3 is TGTGCCAGCAGCCGCCGACTAGCGGTTAGCACAGATACGCAGTATTTT.

The rearrangement uses TRBV28 and TRBJ1-4; 11 bases match TRBD1. Losses at the gene ends were 4 bases for V and 10 bases for J; bases not matched to a gene: 8. This CDR3 comprises 15 residues. Per the germline V gene, CDR1 is MDHEN and CDR2 is SYDVKM. CDR3 residues: CASSSYRDRGGKLFF. Here the CDR3 DNA reads TGTGCCAGCAGTTCGTACCGGGACAGGGGGGGAAAACTGTTTTTT.

V usage is TRBV5-1 and J usage is TRBJ2-4; D perhaps matches TRBD1 (5 bases). CDR1 is SGHRS, CDR2 YFSETQ, per germline. The germline V and J ends were trimmed by 1 base and 1 base, with 9 bases remaining between them. The CDR3 covers 15 residues. DNA for the CDR3: TGCGCCAGCAGCTTGTCTCAGGGCGCCAAAAACATTCAGTACTTC. Translation: CASSLSQGAKNIQYF.

V is TRBV6-4 and J is TRBJ2-3, with D possibly TRBD2 on 5 matching bases. V shed 7 bases and J shed 2 bases, with 13 bases lying between them. In germline, CDR1 is MRHNA, CDR2 SNTAGT. The CDR3 covers 14 residues. The CDR3 coding sequence is TGTGCCAGCAAGGCTAGCCCGAACACAGATACGCAGTATTTT. Protein product: CASKASPNTDTQYF.

The table lists this clone with many counts. The chain combines TRBV7-3 with TRBJ1-6; unclear D gene. Trimming took off 5 bases at V and 14 bases at J, with 16 bases between the two ends. The CDR3 contains 13 residues. The V gene's germline CDR1 is SGHTA and CDR2 FQGTGA. The CDR3 DNA sequence: TGTGCCAGCAGCCTTAATGGTGCGGGCGCCCTCCACTTT. Encoded protein: CASSLNGAGALHF.

The chain is built from TRBV7-9 and TRBJ1-1, with no clear D. Germline V lookup: CDR1 SEHNR, CDR2 FQNEAQ (reference sequence). Trimming cost V 2 bases and J 6 bases, with 10 bases left between them. This CDR3 has 13 residues. The CDR3 spells CASSLIHTPEAFF. CDR3 DNA: TGTGCCAGCAGCTTAATACACACCCCTGAAGCTTTCTTT.

The chain couples TRBV27 to TRBJ2-6; TRBD1 agrees at 8 bases. V shed 5 bases and J 0 bases; nucleotides not matched to a gene: 9. This CDR3 has 18 residues. Per germline, CDR1 MNHEY and CDR2 SMNVEV (reference sequence). The CDR3 protein is CASSPARGRYSGANVLTF. CDR3 DNA sequence: TGTGCCAGCAGTCCGGCCAGGGGGCGGTACTCTGGGGCCAACGTCCTGACTTTC.

The chain combines TRBV5-1 with TRBJ1-2, with TRBD1 matching 9 bases. Per the germline V gene, CDR1 is SGHRS and CDR2 is YFSETQ. V dropped 4 bases and J dropped 4; count of bases not matched to a gene: 8. The CDR3 is 15 amino acids. The CDR3 is CASSLAQGAGYGYTF. The DNA of the CDR3 is TGCGCCAGCAGCCTAGCACAGGGGGCCGGCTATGGCTACACCTTC.

The V call is TRBV28, the J call TRBJ1-2; the D gene is possibly TRBD1 (5 bases). The germline V and J ends were trimmed by 1 base and 4 bases, with 13 bases remaining between them. The V gene's germline CDR1 is MDHEN and CDR2 SYDVKM. This CDR3 comprises 15 residues. CDR3: CASSLLVKRGYGYTF. The DNA for the CDR3 is TGTGCCAGCAGTTTATTGGTAAAAAGGGGCTATGGCTACACCTTC.